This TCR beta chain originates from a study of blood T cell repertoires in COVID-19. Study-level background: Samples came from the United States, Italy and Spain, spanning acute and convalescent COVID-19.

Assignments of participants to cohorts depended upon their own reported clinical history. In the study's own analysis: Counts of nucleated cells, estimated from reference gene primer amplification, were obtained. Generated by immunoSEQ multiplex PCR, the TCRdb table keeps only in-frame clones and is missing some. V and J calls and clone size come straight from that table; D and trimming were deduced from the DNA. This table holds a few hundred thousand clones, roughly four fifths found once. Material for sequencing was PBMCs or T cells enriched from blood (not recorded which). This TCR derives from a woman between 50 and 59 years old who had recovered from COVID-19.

For the CDR3, the DNA is TGTGCCAGTAGCCCGACGGGAGGCAAATATGGCTACACCTTC. Its protein product is CASSPTGGKYGYTF. This sequence joins TRBV19 and TRBJ1-2; D unresolved. Trimming stripped 6 bases from V and 5 bases from J, with 16 bases between. The CDR3 length is 14 residues. Germline V CDR1 and CDR2: LNHDA, SQIVND (reference sequence).